The clone carrying this TCR beta chain has more than one count but fewer than ten. The data stem from a study of blood T cell repertoires in COVID-19. For the study at large: Researchers got acute and convalescent COVID-19 samples from the United States, Italy and Spain. T cells, B-cell-depleted T cells, or PBMCs supplied cDNA or gDNA.

Original handling: Reference gene primer amplification in the assay estimated nucleated cell counts. Profiling relied on immunoSEQ multiplex PCR, and the TCRdb table lists in-frame clones only, not all of them. The V and J calls and clone size were taken over from that table, and D and trimming were inferred from the DNA. Of about 87,000 clones in the sample, 75% to 90% are singletons; the top ten hold approximately 16%. The CDR3 consists of 17 residues. Germline-derived CDR1 and CDR2 are SEHNR and FQNEAQ (reference sequence). V shed 4 bases and J shed 6 bases, with 24 bases lying between them. The sequencing input was peripheral blood. The TCR sequence derives from a woman aged 80 or over with active or convalescent COVID-19. The chain combines TRBV7-9 with TRBJ1-2; D gene ambiguous. The chain's CDR3 is CASSSESRRSRFHGYTF. DNA for the CDR3: TGTGCCAGCAGCTCAGAGTCGCGACGATCCAGGTTCCATGGCTACACCTTC. The full variable domain, rest sourced from reference TRBV7-9 and TRBJ1-2, is DTGVSQNPRHKITKRGQNVTFRCDPISEHNRLYWYRQTLGQGPEFLTYFQNEAQLEKSRLLSDRFSAERPKGSFSTLEIQRTEQGDSAMYLCASSSESRRSRFHGYTFGSGTRLTVV.